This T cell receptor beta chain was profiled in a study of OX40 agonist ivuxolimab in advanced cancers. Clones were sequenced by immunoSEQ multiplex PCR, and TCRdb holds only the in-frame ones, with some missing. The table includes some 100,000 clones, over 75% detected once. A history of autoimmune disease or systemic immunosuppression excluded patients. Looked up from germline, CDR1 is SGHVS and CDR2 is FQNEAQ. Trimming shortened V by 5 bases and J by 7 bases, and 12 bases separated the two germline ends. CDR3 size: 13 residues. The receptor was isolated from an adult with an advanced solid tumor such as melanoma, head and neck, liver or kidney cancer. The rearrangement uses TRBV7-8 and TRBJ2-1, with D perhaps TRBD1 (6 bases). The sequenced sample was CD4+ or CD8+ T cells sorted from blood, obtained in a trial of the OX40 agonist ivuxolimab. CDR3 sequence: CASSVEQGNEQFF. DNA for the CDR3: TGTGCCAGCAGCGTGGAACAGGGAAATGAGCAGTTCTTC.